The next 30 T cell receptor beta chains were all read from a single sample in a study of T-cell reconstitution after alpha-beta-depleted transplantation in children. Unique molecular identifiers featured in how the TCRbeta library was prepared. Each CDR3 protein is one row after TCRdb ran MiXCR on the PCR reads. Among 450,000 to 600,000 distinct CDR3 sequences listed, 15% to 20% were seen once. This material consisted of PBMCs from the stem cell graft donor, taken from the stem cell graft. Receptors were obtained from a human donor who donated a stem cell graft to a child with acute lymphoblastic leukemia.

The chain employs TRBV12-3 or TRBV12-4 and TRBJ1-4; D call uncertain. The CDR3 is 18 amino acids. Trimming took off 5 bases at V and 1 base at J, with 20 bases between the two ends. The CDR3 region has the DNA TGTGCCAGCAGTCGAATAAGCAAGGGTATGGGAACTAATGAAAAACTGTTTTTT. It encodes CASSRISKGMGTNEKLFF.

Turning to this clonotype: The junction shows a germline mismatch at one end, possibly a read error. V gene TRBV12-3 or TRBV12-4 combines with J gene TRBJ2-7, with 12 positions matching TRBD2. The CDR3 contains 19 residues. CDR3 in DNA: TGTGCCAGTAGTTTAACGGGACTAGCGGGCGGGCCATTCGACTACGAGCAGTACTTC. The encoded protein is CASSLTGLAGGPFDYEQYF.

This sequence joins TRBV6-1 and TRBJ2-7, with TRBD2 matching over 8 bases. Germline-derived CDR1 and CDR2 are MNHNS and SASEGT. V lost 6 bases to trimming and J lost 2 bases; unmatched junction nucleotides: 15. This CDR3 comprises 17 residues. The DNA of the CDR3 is TGTGCCAGCAGCTCTATGGGGGGACTAGGACTAGCCTACGAGCAGTACTTC. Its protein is CASSSMGGLGLAYEQYF.

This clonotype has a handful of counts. The CDR3 reads CASSQMGQANYEQYF. The CDR3 DNA follows: TGTGCCAGCAGCCAAATGGGACAGGCCAACTACGAGCAGTACTTC. The chain joins TRBV6-1 to TRBJ2-7; 8 bases match TRBD1. The CDR3 is 15 amino acids. Trimming cost V 6 bases and J 3 bases; bases outside gene matches: 10. Germline CDR1 is MNHNS and CDR2 is SASEGT.

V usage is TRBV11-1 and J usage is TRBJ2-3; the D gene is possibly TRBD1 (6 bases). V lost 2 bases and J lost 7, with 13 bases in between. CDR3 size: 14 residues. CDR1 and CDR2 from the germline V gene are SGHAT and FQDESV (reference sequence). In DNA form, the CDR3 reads TGTGCCAGCAGCTTAAGGACAGCTTCGTATACGCAGTATTTT. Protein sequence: CASSLRTASYTQYF.

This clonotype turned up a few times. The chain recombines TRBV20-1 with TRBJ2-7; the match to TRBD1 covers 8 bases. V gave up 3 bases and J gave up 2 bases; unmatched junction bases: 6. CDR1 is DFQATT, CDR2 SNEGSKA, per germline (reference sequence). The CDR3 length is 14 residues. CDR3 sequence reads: CSASSRQGPYEQYF. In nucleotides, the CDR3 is TGCAGTGCTAGTTCAAGACAGGGGCCCTACGAGCAGTACTTC.

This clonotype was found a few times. CDR3 coding DNA: TGTGCCAGCAGCTCGGAAGGGGGTCATGAAAAACTGTTTTTT. It encodes CASSSEGGHEKLFF. This rearrangement joins TRBV7-6 to TRBJ1-4; D perhaps matches TRBD1 (6 bases). CDR1 SGHVS and CDR2 FNYEAQ come from the germline V gene. The CDR3 has 14 amino acids. Trimming took 4 bases from V and 6 from J, leaving 12 bases between them.

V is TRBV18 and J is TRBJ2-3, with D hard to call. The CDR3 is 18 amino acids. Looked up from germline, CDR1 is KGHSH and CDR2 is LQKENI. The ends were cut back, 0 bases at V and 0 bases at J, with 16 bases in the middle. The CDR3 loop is CASSPPQSDGPSTDTQYF. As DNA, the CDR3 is TGTGCCAGCTCACCACCGCAGTCGGACGGACCTAGCACAGATACGCAGTATTTT.

The CDR3 nucleotides read TGCGCCAGCAGCCATCCCCGACTAGCGAGAGATTACAATGAGCAGTTCTTC. This translates into CASSHPRLARDYNEQFF. The chain is built from TRBV4-1 and TRBJ2-1; 8 positions match TRBD2. CDR3 length: 17 amino acids. Trimming removed 3 bases from V and 4 bases from J; junction bases left unmatched: 11. CDR1 is MGHRA and CDR2 is YSYEKL in the germline V gene.

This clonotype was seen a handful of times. The DNA of the CDR3 is TGTGCCTGGAGTATGGGGGCCACAGATACGCAGTATTTT. This encodes CAWSMGATDTQYF. This sequence joins TRBV30 and TRBJ2-3, with D possibly being TRBD1 (6 bases). The CDR3 extends over 13 amino acids. Trimming shortened V by 2 bases and J by 2 bases, and 8 bases separated the two germline ends. Germline V CDR1 and CDR2: GTSNPN, SVGIG (reference sequence).

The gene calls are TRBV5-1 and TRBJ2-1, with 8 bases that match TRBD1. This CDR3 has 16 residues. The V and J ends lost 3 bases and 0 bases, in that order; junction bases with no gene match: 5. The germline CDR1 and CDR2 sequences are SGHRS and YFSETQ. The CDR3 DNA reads TGCGCCAGCAGCTCGCCGGACAGGGTCTCCTACAATGAGCAGTTCTTC. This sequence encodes CASSSPDRVSYNEQFF.

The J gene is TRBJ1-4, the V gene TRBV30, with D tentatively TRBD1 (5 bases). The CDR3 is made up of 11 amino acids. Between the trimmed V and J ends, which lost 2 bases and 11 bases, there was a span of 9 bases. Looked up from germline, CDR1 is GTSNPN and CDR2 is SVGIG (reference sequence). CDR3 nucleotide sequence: TGTGCCTGGAGTCCCGGGACGAAACTGTTTTTT. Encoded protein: CAWSPGTKLFF.

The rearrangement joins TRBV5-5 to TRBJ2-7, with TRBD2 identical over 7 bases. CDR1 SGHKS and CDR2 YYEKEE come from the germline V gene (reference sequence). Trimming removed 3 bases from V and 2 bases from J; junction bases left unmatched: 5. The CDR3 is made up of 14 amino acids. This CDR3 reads CASSYLAGPYEQYF. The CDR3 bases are TGTGCCAGCAGCTACTTAGCGGGTCCCTACGAGCAGTACTTC. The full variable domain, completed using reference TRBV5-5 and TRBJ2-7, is DAGVTQSPTHLIKTRGQQVTLRCSPISGHKSVSWYQQVLGQGPQFIFQYYEKEERGRGNFPDRFSARQFPNYSSELNVNALLLGDSALYLCASSYLAGPYEQYFGPGTRLTVT.

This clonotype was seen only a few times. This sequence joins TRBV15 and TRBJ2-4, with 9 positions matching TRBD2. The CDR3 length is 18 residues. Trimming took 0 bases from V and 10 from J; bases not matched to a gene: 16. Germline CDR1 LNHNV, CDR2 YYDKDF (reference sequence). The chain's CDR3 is CATSRDSKWIAGAGIQYF. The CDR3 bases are TGTGCCACCAGCAGAGATTCAAAGTGGATAGCGGGAGCTGGAATTCAGTACTTC.

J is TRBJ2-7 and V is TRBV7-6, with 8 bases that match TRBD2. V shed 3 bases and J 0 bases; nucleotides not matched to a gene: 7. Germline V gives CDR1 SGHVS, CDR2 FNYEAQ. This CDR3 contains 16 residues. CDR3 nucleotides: TGTGCCAGCAGCTTGGGACTAGGGGGATCCTCCTACGAGCAGTACTTC. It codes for CASSLGLGGSSYEQYF.

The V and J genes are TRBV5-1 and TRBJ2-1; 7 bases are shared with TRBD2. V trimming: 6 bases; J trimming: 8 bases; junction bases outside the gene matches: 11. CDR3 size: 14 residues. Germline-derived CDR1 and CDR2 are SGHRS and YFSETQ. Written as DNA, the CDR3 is TGCGCCAGCAACTTTATGGGGAGGGGAGATGAGCAGTTCTTC. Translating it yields CASNFMGRGDEQFF.

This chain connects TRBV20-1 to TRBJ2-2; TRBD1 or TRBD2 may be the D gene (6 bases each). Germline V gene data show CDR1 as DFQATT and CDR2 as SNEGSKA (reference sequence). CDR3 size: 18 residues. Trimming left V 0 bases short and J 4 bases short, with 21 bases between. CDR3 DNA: TGCAGTGCTAGAGATCTCTTTAGGGGGGTTCGGGGCACCGGGGAGCTGTTTTTT. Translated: CSARDLFRGVRGTGELFF.

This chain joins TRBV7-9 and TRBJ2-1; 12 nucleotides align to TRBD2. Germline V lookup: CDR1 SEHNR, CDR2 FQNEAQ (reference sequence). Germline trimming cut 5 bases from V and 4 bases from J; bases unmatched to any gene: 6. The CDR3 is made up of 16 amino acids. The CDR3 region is CASSAKTSGSYNEQFF. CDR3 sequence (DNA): TGTGCCAGCAGCGCGAAGACTAGCGGGAGTTACAATGAGCAGTTCTTC.

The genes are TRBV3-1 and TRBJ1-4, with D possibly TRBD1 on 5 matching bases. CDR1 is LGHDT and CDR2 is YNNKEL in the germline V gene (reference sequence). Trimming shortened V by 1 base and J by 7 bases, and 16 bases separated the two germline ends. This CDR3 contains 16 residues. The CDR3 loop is CASSQGDWLGGEKLFF. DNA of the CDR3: TGTGCCAGCAGCCAAGGGGACTGGCTCGGTGGTGAAAAACTGTTTTTT.

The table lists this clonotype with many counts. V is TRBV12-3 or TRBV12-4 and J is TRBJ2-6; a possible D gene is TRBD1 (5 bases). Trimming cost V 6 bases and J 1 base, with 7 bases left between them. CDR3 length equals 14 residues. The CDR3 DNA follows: TGTGCCAGCAGCAGGGAATCTGGGGCCAACGTCCTGACTTTC. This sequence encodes CASSRESGANVLTF.

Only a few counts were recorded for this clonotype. In nucleotides, the CDR3 is TGTGCCAGCAGCCCTCCCGGGACTAGCTCATACGAGCAGTACTTC. Its translation is CASSPPGTSSYEQYF. This sequence joins TRBV7-9 and TRBJ2-7, with TRBD2 matching over 9 bases. Germline V gene lookup returns CDR1 SEHNR and CDR2 FQNEAQ (reference sequence). This CDR3 has 15 residues. The V segment lost 5 bases and the J segment 4 bases; nucleotides outside the gene matches: 9.

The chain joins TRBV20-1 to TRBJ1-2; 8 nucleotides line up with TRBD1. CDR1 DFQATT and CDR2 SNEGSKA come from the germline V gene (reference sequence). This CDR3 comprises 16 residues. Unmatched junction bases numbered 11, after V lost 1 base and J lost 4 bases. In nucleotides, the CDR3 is TGCAGTGCTAGAGCGTCACGCCCCAGGGGGCCCTATGGCTACACCTTC. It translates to CSARASRPRGPYGYTF.

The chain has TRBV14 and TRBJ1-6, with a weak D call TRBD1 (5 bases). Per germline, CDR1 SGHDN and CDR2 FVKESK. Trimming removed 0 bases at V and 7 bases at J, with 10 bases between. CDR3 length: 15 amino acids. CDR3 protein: CASSQEWGVNSPLHF. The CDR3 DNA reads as TGTGCCAGCAGCCAAGAGTGGGGGGTAAATTCACCCCTCCACTTT. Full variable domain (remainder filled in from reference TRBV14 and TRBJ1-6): EAGVTQFPSHSVIEKGQTVTLRCDPISGHDNLYWYRRVMGKEIKFLLHFVKESKQDESGMPNNRFLAERTGGTYSTLKVQPAELEDSGVYFCASSQEWGVNSPLHFGNGTRLTVT.

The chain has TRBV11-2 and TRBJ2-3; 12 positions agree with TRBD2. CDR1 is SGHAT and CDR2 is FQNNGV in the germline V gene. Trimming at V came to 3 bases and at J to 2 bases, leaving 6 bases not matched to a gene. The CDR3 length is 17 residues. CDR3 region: CASSFGLAGRPTDTQYF. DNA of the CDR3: TGTGCCAGCAGCTTCGGACTAGCGGGAAGGCCCACAGATACGCAGTATTTT.

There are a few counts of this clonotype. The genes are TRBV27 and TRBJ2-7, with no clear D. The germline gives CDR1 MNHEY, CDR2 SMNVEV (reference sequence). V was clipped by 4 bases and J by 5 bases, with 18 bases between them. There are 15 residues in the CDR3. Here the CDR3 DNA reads TGTGCCAGCAGTTCGTGGACCGAAGCGCCGCACGAGCAGTACTTC. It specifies CASSSWTEAPHEQYF.

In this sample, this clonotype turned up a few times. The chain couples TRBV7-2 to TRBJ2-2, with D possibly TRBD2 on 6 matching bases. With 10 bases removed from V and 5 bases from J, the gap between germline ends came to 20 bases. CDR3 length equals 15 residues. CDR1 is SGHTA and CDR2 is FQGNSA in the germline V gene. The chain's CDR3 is CATARVGGSTGELFF. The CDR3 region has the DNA TGTGCCACCGCCCGGGTCGGGGGAAGTACCGGGGAGCTGTTTTTT.

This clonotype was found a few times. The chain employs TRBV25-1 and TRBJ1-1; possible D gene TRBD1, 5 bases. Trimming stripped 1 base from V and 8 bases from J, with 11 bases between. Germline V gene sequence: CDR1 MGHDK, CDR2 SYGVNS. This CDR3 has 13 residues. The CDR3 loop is CASSEFGGYEAFF. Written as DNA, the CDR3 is TGTGCCAGCAGTGAATTCGGGGGATACGAAGCTTTCTTT.

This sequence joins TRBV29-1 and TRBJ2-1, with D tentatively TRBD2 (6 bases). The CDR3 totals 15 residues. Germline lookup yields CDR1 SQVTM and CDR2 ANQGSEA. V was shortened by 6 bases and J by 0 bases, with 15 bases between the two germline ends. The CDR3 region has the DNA TGCAGCGTCGGGGCTAGCGCGAGCTCCTACAATGAGCAGTTCTTC. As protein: CSVGASASSYNEQFF.

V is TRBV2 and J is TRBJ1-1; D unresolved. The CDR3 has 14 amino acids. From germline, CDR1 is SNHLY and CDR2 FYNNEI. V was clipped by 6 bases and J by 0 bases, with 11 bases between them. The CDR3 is CASRAGRLNTEAFF. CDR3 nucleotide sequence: TGTGCCAGCAGGGCCGGGAGGCTGAACACTGAAGCTTTCTTT.

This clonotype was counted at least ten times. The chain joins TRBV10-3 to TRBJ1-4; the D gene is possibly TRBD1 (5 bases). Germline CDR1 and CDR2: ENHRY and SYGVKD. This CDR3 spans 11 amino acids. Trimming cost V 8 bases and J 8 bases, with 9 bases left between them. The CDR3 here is CAIGGTEKLFF. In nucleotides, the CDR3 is TGTGCCATCGGGGGGACGGAAAAACTGTTTTTT.